The rows below give T cell receptor beta chains drawn from one sample of a study of neurological immune-mediated disorders. Using its own MiXCR run on the 5' RACE reads, TCRdb lists one record per CDR3 protein. The table has 55,000 to 70,000 distinct CDR3 sequences, 2.5% to 4% seen once. The material sequenced was PBMCs. Receptors originate from a woman aged 45-59 years with multiple sclerosis. Each CDR3 is given with its conserved first and last residue. Each record gives: CDR3 protein, CDR3 DNA, D gene, V gene, clone size, J gene. D genes are given only for firm matches. Clone sizes are shown as once, few, many, or a class for an expanded clone.

cdr3_aa: CASSLLGGAGRRTGELFF; cdr3_nt: TGTGCCAGCAGTTTATTAGGTGGGGCGGGGAGGAGAACCGGGGAGCTGTTTTTT; d_call: -; v_call: TRBV27; clone_size: few; j_call: TRBJ2-2
cdr3_aa: CSASLRGGRADTQYF; cdr3_nt: TGCAGTGCTTCTTTGAGGGGGGGCCGGGCAGATACGCAGTATTTT; d_call: -; v_call: TRBV20-1; clone_size: many; j_call: TRBJ2-3
cdr3_aa: CASSLDSDTGELFF; cdr3_nt: TGTGCCAGCAGCCTTGACTCTGACACCGGGGAGCTGTTTTTT; d_call: -; v_call: TRBV7-9; clone_size: many; j_call: TRBJ2-2
cdr3_aa: CSARDYRTYGYTF; cdr3_nt: TGCAGTGCTAGAGATTATAGGACCTATGGCTACACCTTC; d_call: -; v_call: TRBV20-1; clone_size: many; j_call: TRBJ1-2
cdr3_aa: CATSSRTGRTFSNQPQHF; cdr3_nt: TGTGCCACCAGCAGTCGGACAGGGAGGACGTTTAGCAATCAGCCCCAGCATTTT; d_call: TRBD1; v_call: TRBV15; clone_size: many; j_call: TRBJ1-5
cdr3_aa: CASSRIAGWAF; cdr3_nt: TGTGCCAGCAGCCGAATAGCGGGGTGGGCTTTT; d_call: TRBD2; v_call: TRBV5-6; clone_size: many; j_call: TRBJ2-3
cdr3_aa: CASSPASSPDTIYF; cdr3_nt: TGCGCCAGCAGCCCCGCGTCCTCCCCAGACACCATATATTTT; d_call: -; v_call: TRBV5-1; clone_size: many; j_call: TRBJ1-3
cdr3_aa: CASSFQVGGSRVYSQETQYF; cdr3_nt: TGTGCCAGCAGTTTTCAGGTCGGCGGTTCTAGGGTCTATAGCCAAGAGACCCAGTACTTC; d_call: -; v_call: TRBV12-3/TRBV12-4; clone_size: many; j_call: TRBJ2-5
cdr3_aa: CAIREDRANTGELFF; cdr3_nt: TGTGCCATCAGGGAGGACAGGGCGAACACCGGGGAGCTGTTTTTT; d_call: TRBD1; v_call: TRBV10-3; clone_size: many; j_call: TRBJ2-2
cdr3_aa: CASSLGPTESYEQYF; cdr3_nt: TGTGCCAGCAGCTTGGGTCCGACAGAATCCTACGAGCAGTACTTC; d_call: -; v_call: TRBV5-6; clone_size: many; j_call: TRBJ2-7
cdr3_aa: CASSSDVGTYNEQFF; cdr3_nt: TGCGCCAGCAGCTCGGACGTTGGTACTTACAATGAGCAGTTCTTC; d_call: -; v_call: TRBV5-1; clone_size: many; j_call: TRBJ2-1
cdr3_aa: CASSLTGQMREQFF; cdr3_nt: TGTGCCAGCAGTCTGACAGGGCAGATGCGGGAGCAGTTCTTC; d_call: TRBD1; v_call: TRBV25-1; clone_size: once; j_call: TRBJ2-1
cdr3_aa: CAISDAGANEQFF; cdr3_nt: TGTGCCATCAGCGACGCGGGGGCCAATGAGCAGTTCTTC; d_call: -; v_call: TRBV10-3; clone_size: many; j_call: TRBJ2-1
cdr3_aa: CSAREGLFEQYF; cdr3_nt: TGCAGTGCTAGAGAAGGCTTGTTCGAGCAGTACTTC; d_call: -; v_call: TRBV20-1; clone_size: many; j_call: TRBJ2-7
cdr3_aa: CATRRTGGADTQYF; cdr3_nt: TGTGCCACCAGACGGACAGGGGGGGCCGATACGCAGTATTTT; d_call: TRBD1; v_call: TRBV24-1; clone_size: many; j_call: TRBJ2-3
cdr3_aa: CSARDRGSQHF; cdr3_nt: TGCAGTGCTCGGGACAGGGGGTCCCAGCATTTT; d_call: TRBD1; v_call: TRBV20-1; clone_size: many; j_call: TRBJ1-5
cdr3_aa: CASSEARSPLLFF; cdr3_nt: TGTGCCAGCAGTGAAGCGAGGTCCCCGTTACTGTTTTTT; d_call: -; v_call: TRBV6-1; clone_size: many; j_call: TRBJ1-4
cdr3_aa: CASSQDPWGGASGELFF; cdr3_nt: TGCGCCAGCAGCCAAGATCCCTGGGGGGGGGCAAGCGGGGAGCTGTTTTTT; d_call: -; v_call: TRBV4-3; clone_size: many; j_call: TRBJ2-2
cdr3_aa: CSAGLAGAGEQYF; cdr3_nt: TGCAGTGCTGGACTAGCGGGAGCCGGCGAGCAGTACTTC; d_call: TRBD2; v_call: TRBV20-1; clone_size: many; j_call: TRBJ2-7
cdr3_aa: CASSEHGSGANVLTF; cdr3_nt: TGTGCCAGCAGTGAACACGGCTCTGGGGCCAACGTCCTGACTTTC; d_call: -; v_call: TRBV6-1; clone_size: many; j_call: TRBJ2-6
cdr3_aa: CSAQRGLPPYEQYF; cdr3_nt: TGCAGTGCCCAGCGAGGGCTACCTCCCTACGAGCAGTACTTC; d_call: -; v_call: TRBV20-1; clone_size: many; j_call: TRBJ2-7
cdr3_aa: CASSLGRKQGEKLFF; cdr3_nt: TGTGCCAGCAGTTTAGGAAGGAAACAAGGGGAAAAACTGTTTTTT; d_call: -; v_call: TRBV12-3/TRBV12-4; clone_size: many; j_call: TRBJ1-4
cdr3_aa: CASSLGPGTGAFF; cdr3_nt: TGTGCCAGCAGCTTAGGGCCCGGGACTGGTGCTTTCTTT; d_call: -; v_call: TRBV7-8; clone_size: many; j_call: TRBJ1-1
cdr3_aa: CATGTSGGLINEQFF; cdr3_nt: TGTGCCACCGGGACTAGCGGGGGGTTAATCAATGAGCAGTTCTTC; d_call: TRBD2; v_call: TRBV24-1; clone_size: many; j_call: TRBJ2-1
cdr3_aa: CASSLATSSGANVLTF; cdr3_nt: TGTGCCAGCAGCTTGGCCACATCCTCTGGGGCCAACGTCCTGACTTTC; d_call: -; v_call: TRBV5-4; clone_size: many; j_call: TRBJ2-6
cdr3_aa: CASSPGTVNTGELFF; cdr3_nt: TGTGCCAGCAGTCCAGGGACAGTCAACACCGGGGAGCTGTTTTTT; d_call: TRBD1; v_call: TRBV28; clone_size: many; j_call: TRBJ2-2
cdr3_aa: CASSDRDRGNYGYTF; cdr3_nt: TGCGCCAGCAGCGACCGGGACAGGGGAAACTATGGCTACACCTTC; d_call: TRBD1; v_call: TRBV4-1; clone_size: many; j_call: TRBJ1-2
cdr3_aa: CASSLTITSGRGQETQYF; cdr3_nt: TGTGCCAGCAGCTTAACGATAACTAGCGGGAGGGGCCAAGAGACCCAGTACTTC; d_call: TRBD2; v_call: TRBV7-9; clone_size: many; j_call: TRBJ2-5
cdr3_aa: CASSKGTAQETQYF; cdr3_nt: TGCGCCAGCAGCAAAGGGACAGCCCAAGAGACCCAGTACTTC; d_call: TRBD1; v_call: TRBV5-1; clone_size: many; j_call: TRBJ2-5
cdr3_aa: CASSLGGGPRTEAFF; cdr3_nt: TGTGCCAGCAGCTTAGGAGGAGGACCCCGGACTGAAGCTTTCTTT; d_call: -; v_call: TRBV7-8; clone_size: many; j_call: TRBJ1-1
cdr3_aa: CASRTVNNEQFF; cdr3_nt: TGTGCCAGCCGGACAGTGAACAATGAGCAGTTCTTC; d_call: -; v_call: TRBV12-3/TRBV12-4; clone_size: many; j_call: TRBJ2-1
cdr3_aa: CASSPQGGQETQYF; cdr3_nt: TGTGCCAGCTCACCACAGGGGGGACAAGAGACCCAGTACTTC; d_call: -; v_call: TRBV18; clone_size: many; j_call: TRBJ2-5
cdr3_aa: CASSYSGTSGNTIYF; cdr3_nt: TGTGCCAGCAGTTACTCAGGAACCTCTGGAAACACCATATATTTT; d_call: -; v_call: TRBV6-5; clone_size: many; j_call: TRBJ1-3
cdr3_aa: CASSYSRPSGGRTQYF; cdr3_nt: TGTGCCAGCAGTTACTCGAGGCCTAGCGGGGGACGAACGCAGTATTTT; d_call: TRBD2; v_call: TRBV6-5; clone_size: many; j_call: TRBJ2-3
cdr3_aa: CSARGGSPLHF; cdr3_nt: TGCAGTGCTAGGGGGGGTTCACCCCTCCACTTT; d_call: -; v_call: TRBV20-1; clone_size: many; j_call: TRBJ1-6
cdr3_aa: CSAPGLAGVRSGEQFF; cdr3_nt: TGCAGTGCTCCGGGACTAGCGGGAGTGCGCAGTGGTGAGCAGTTCTTC; d_call: TRBD2; v_call: TRBV20-1; clone_size: many; j_call: TRBJ2-1
cdr3_aa: CATSRDRGGETQYF; cdr3_nt: TGTGCCACCAGCAGAGATCGCGGGGGAGAGACCCAGTACTTC; d_call: TRBD2; v_call: TRBV15; clone_size: many; j_call: TRBJ2-5
cdr3_aa: CAISTSGRFGAETQYF; cdr3_nt: TGTGCCATCTCGACTAGCGGGAGGTTTGGTGCGGAGACCCAGTACTTC; d_call: TRBD2; v_call: TRBV7-9; clone_size: many; j_call: TRBJ2-5
cdr3_aa: CSGTGALGGELFF; cdr3_nt: TGCAGTGGGACAGGGGCTTTAGGCGGGGAGCTGTTTTTT; d_call: TRBD1; v_call: TRBV20-1; clone_size: few; j_call: TRBJ2-2
cdr3_aa: CASSLEGADEKLFF; cdr3_nt: TGCGCCAGCAGCTTGGAGGGGGCCGATGAAAAACTGTTTTTT; d_call: TRBD1; v_call: TRBV5-1; clone_size: many; j_call: TRBJ1-4